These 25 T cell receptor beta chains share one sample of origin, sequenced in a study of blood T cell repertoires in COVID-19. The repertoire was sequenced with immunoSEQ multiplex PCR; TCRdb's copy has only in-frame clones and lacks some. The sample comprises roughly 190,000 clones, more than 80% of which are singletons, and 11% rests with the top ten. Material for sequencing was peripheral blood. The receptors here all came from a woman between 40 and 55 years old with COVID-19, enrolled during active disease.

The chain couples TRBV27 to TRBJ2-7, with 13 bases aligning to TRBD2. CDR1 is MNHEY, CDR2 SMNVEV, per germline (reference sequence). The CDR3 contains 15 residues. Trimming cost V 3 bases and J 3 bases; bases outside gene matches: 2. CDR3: CASSLGLAGIYEQYF. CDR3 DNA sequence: TGTGCCAGCAGTTTGGGACTAGCGGGAATCTACGAGCAGTACTTC.

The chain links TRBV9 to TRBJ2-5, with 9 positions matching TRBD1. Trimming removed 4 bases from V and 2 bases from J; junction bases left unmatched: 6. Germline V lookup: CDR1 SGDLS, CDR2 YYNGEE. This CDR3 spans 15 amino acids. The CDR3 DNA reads TGTGCCAGCAGCTCTTGGGGGACAGGGCAAGAGACCCAGTACTTC. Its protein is CASSSWGTGQETQYF. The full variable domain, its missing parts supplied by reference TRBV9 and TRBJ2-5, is DSGVTQTPKHLITATGQRVTLRCSPRSGDLSVYWYQQSLDQGLQFLIQYYNGEERAKGNILERFSAQQFPDLHSELNLSSLELGDSALYFCASSSWGTGQETQYFGPGTRLLVL.

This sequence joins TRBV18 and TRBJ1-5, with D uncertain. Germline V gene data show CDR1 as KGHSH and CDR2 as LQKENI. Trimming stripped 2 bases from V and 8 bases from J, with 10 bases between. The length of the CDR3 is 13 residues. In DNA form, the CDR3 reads TGTGCCAGCTCACCAGGGGAGAGGAAGCCCCAGCATTTT. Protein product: CASSPGERKPQHF.

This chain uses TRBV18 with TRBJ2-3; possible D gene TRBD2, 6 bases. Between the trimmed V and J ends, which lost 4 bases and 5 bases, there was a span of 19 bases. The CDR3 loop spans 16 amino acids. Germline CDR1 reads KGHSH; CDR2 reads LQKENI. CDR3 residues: CASSHSDSHGRDTQYF. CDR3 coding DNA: TGTGCCAGCTCACACAGCGACTCACACGGGAGAGATACGCAGTATTTT.

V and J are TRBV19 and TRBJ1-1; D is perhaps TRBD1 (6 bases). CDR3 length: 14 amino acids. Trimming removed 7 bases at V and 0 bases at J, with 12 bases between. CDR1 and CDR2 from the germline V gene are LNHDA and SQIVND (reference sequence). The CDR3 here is CASTLQGMNTEAFF. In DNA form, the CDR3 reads TGTGCCAGTACCTTACAGGGTATGAACACTGAAGCTTTCTTT. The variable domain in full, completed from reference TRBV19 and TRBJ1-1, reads DGGITQSPKYLFRKEGQNVTLSCEQNLNHDAMYWYRQDPGQGLRLIYYSQIVNDFQKGDIAEGYSVSREKKESFPLTVTSAQKNPTAFYLCASTLQGMNTEAFFGQGTRLTVV.

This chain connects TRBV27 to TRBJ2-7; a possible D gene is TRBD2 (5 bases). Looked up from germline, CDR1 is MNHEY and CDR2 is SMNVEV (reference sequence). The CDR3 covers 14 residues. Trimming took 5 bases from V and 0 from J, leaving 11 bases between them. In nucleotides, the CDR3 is TGTGCCAGCAGTCCCGCCGGGGACTCCTACGAGCAGTACTTC. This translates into CASSPAGDSYEQYF.

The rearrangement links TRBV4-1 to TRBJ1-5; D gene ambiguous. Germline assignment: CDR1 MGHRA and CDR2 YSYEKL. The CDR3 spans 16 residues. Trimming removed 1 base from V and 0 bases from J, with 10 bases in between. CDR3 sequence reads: CASSQVWLNSNQPQHF. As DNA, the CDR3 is TGCGCCAGCAGCCAAGTGTGGCTGAATAGCAATCAGCCCCAGCATTTT.

The CDR3 sequence is CASSTSPGQLNTEAFF. The DNA for the CDR3 is TGTGCCAGTAGTACAAGTCCGGGACAACTGAACACTGAAGCTTTCTTT. The chain links TRBV19 to TRBJ1-1; D perhaps matches TRBD1 (6 bases). The V and J ends lost 4 bases and 0 bases respectively, with 15 bases between them. Germline CDR1 reads LNHDA; CDR2 reads SQIVND (reference sequence). The CDR3 totals 16 residues.

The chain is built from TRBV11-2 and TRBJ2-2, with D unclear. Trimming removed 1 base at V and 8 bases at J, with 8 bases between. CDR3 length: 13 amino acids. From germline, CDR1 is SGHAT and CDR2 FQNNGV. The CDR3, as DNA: TGTGCCAGCAGCTTAGGTGCGAGGGGGGAGCTGTTTTTT. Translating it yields CASSLGARGELFF.

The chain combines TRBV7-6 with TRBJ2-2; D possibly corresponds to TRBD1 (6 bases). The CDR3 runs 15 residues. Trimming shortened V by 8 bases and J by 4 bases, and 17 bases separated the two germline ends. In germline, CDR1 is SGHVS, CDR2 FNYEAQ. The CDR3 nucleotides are TGTGCCAGCCTAGACGGGACACGGACCACCGGGGAGCTGTTTTTT. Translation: CASLDGTRTTGELFF.

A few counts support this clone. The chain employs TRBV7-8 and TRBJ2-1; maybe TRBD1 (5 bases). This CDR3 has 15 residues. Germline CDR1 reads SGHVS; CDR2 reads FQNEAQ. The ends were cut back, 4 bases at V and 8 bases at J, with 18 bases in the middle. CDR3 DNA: TGTGCCAGCAGCTCTTTGACCAGGGTAGGATATGAGCAGTTCTTC. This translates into CASSSLTRVGYEQFF.

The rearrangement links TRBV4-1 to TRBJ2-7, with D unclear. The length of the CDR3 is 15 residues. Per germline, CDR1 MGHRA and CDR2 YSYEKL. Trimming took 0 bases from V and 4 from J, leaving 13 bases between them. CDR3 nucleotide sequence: TGCGCCAGCAGCCAAGATGGTCTAGGTACTTACGAGCAGTACTTC. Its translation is CASSQDGLGTYEQYF.

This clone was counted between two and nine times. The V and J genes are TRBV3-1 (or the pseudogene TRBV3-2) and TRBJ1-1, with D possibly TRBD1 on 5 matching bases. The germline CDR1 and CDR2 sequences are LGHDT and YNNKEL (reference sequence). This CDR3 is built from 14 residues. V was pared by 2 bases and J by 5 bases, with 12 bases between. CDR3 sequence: CASSQQGFGTEAFF. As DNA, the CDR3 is TGTGCCAGCAGCCAACAGGGTTTTGGGACTGAAGCTTTCTTT.

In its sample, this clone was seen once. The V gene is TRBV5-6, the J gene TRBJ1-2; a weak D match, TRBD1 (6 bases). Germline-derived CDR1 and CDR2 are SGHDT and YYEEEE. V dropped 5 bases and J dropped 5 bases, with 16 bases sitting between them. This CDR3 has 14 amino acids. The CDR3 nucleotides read TGTGCCAGCAGGTGGGGGCCAGTCTGGTATGGCTACACCTTC. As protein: CASRWGPVWYGYTF.

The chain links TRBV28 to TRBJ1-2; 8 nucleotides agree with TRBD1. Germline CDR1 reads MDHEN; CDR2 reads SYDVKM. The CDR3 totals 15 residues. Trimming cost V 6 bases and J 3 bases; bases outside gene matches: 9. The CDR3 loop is CASSYTDRVYYGYTF. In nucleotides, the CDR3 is TGTGCCAGCAGCTATACGGACAGGGTTTACTATGGCTACACCTTC.

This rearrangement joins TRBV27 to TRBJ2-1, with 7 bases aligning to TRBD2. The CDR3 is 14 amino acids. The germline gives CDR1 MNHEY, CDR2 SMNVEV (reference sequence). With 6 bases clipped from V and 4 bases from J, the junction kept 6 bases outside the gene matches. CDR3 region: CASRAGRNYNEQFF. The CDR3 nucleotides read TGTGCCAGCAGAGCGGGGAGGAATTACAATGAGCAGTTCTTC.

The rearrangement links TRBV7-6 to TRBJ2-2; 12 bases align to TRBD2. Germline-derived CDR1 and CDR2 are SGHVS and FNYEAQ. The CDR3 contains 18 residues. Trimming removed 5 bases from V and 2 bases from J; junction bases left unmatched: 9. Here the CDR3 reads CASSPVGLAGINTGELFF. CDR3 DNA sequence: TGTGCCAGCAGCCCGGTAGGACTAGCGGGGATAAACACCGGGGAGCTGTTTTTT.

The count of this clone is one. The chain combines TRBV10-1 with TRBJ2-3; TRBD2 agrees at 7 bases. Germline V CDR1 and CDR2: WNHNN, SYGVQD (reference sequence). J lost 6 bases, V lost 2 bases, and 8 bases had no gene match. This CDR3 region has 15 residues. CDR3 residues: CASSEASGVGDTQYF. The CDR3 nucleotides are TGCGCCAGCAGTGAGGCTAGCGGAGTGGGGGATACGCAGTATTTT.

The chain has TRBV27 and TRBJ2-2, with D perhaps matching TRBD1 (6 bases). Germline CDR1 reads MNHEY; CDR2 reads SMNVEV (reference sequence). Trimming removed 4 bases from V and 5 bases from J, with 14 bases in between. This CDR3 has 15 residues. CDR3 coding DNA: TGTGCCAGCAGTTCGGGACATCCAAGGACCGGGGAGCTGTTTTTT. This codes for CASSSGHPRTGELFF.

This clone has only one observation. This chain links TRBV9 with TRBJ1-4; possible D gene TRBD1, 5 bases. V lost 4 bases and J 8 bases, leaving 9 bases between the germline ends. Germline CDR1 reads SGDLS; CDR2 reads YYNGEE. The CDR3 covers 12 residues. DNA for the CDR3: TGTGCCAGCAGCCCCCAGGGCGAAAAACTGTTTTTT. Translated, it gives CASSPQGEKLFF.

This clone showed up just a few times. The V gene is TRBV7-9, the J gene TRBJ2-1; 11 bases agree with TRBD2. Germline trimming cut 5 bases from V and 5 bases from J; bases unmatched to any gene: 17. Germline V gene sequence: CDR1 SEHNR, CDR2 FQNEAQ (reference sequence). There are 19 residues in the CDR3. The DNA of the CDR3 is TGTGCCAGCAGCCCCACCCGTGCACTAGCGGGAGCACGGGACAATGAGCAGTTCTTC. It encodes CASSPTRALAGARDNEQFF.

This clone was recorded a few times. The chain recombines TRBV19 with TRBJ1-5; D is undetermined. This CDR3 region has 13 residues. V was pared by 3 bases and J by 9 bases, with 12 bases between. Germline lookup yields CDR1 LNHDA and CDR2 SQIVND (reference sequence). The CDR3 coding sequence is TGTGCCAGTAGTATCCTAACTGGCGGGCCCCAGCATTTT. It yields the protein CASSILTGGPQHF.

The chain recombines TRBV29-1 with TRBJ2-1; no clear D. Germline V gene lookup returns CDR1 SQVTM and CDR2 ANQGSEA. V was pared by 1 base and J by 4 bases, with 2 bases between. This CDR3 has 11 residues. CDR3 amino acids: CSVEVYNEQFF. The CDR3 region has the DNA TGCAGCGTTGAAGTATACAATGAGCAGTTCTTC.

The CDR3 sequence: CASSRLAGGSVEQFF. CDR3 bases: TGTGCCAGTAGTAGACTAGCGGGAGGGTCGGTTGAGCAGTTCTTC. The genes are TRBV19 and TRBJ2-1; 14 bases align to TRBD2. Unmatched junction bases numbered 5, after V lost 4 bases and J lost 9 bases. The CDR3 has 15 residues. CDR1 and CDR2 (germline): LNHDA, SQIVND (reference sequence).

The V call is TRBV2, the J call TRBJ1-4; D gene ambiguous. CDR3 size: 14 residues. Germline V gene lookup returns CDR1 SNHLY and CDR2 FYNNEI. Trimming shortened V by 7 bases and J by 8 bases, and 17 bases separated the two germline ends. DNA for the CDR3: TGTGCCAGCATGTCTGAGGGATCAAGGGAAAAACTGTTTTTT. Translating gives CASMSEGSREKLFF.